The 32 T cell receptor beta chains given below trace back to one sample, sequenced in a study of immune evolution from preneoplasia to lung adenocarcinoma. TCRdb keeps only in-frame clones here, not all; method: immunoSEQ multiplex PCR. The sample has 5,500 to 8,000 clones, 77% seen once. Sequencing used FFPE lung adenocarcinoma in situ tissue. The receptor set was obtained from a person aged 55 to 79 with lung adenocarcinoma.

In this sample, this clone turned up a few times. The J gene is TRBJ1-1, the V gene TRBV19, with a tentative D call TRBD1 (6 bases). Deletions cut 3 bases from V and 0 bases from J, with 11 bases between. Germline CDR1 LNHDA, CDR2 SQIVND (reference sequence). The length of the CDR3 is 15 residues. The CDR3 DNA follows: TGTGCCAGTAGTATCGGGTGGACAGTGAACACTGAAGCTTTCTTT. Protein sequence: CASSIGWTVNTEAFF.

V is TRBV18 and J is TRBJ1-1; 8 bases agree with TRBD1. Germline CDR1 reads KGHSH; CDR2 reads LQKENI. The CDR3 contains 12 residues. J was trimmed by 8 bases and V by 3 bases; bases with no gene match: 2. CDR3 nucleotide sequence: TGTGCCAGCTCACCCCGGACAGGGGAAGCTTTCTTT. Its protein product is CASSPRTGEAFF.

V and J are TRBV19 and TRBJ1-4; tentatively, D is TRBD1 (5 bases). Trimming shortened V by 6 bases and J by 4 bases, and 15 bases separated the two germline ends. CDR1 and CDR2 (germline): LNHDA, SQIVND (reference sequence). This CDR3 spans 15 amino acids. The CDR3 reads CASRGLGGFNEKLFF. For the CDR3, the DNA is TGTGCCAGTAGGGGACTCGGAGGTTTTAATGAAAAACTGTTTTTT.

In DNA form, the CDR3 reads TGTGCCAGCAGCTTACTTCCAGGGGCTAACTATGGCTACACCTTC. This gives the protein CASSLLPGANYGYTF. The V gene is TRBV7-8, the J gene TRBJ1-2; D possibly corresponds to TRBD1 (6 bases). There are 15 residues in the CDR3. Between the trimmed V and J ends, which lost 2 bases and 0 bases, there was a span of 10 bases. The germline gives CDR1 SGHVS, CDR2 FQNEAQ.

This chain links TRBV5-6 with TRBJ2-7, with D uncertain. The CDR3 contains 11 residues. The V and J ends lost 4 bases and 2 bases respectively, with 4 bases between them. Germline V gene lookup returns CDR1 SGHDT and CDR2 YYEEEE. The chain's CDR3 is CASSLAYEQYF. CDR3 nucleotides: TGTGCCAGCAGCCTCGCCTACGAGCAGTACTTC.

The V and J genes are TRBV5-1 and TRBJ1-6; TRBD1 agrees at 7 bases. This CDR3 comprises 14 residues. In germline, CDR1 is SGHRS, CDR2 YFSETQ. V lost 2 bases, J lost 10 bases, and 6 bases stayed unmatched. The CDR3: CASSLTGVASPLHF. The CDR3, as DNA: TGCGCCAGCAGCTTAACAGGGGTTGCCTCACCCCTCCACTTT.

Of note for this clone: Given a much more abundant clone one base away, this may be a read error. Within the sample, other DNA sequences also encode this same CDR3. The chain couples TRBV6-5 to TRBJ1-4; D is unclear. CDR1 is MNHEY and CDR2 is SVGAGI in the germline V gene. The CDR3 is 11 amino acids. V lost 5 bases and J 8 bases, leaving 6 bases between the germline ends. The CDR3 loop is CASSRGEKLFF. The CDR3 DNA follows: TGTGCCAGCAGTCGCGGGGAAAAACTGTTTTTT.

This clone was seen only once. This chain joins TRBV2 and TRBJ2-7, with 7 bases identical to TRBD1. J lost 3 bases, V lost 4 bases, and 0 bases had no gene match. This CDR3 comprises 12 residues. Germline assignment: CDR1 SNHLY and CDR2 FYNNEI. The CDR3: CASSGDSYEQYF. DNA of the CDR3: TGTGCCAGCAGTGGGGACAGCTACGAGCAGTACTTC.

This clone has a single count. J is TRBJ2-4 and V is TRBV9; 8 bases are a match to TRBD1. Germline CDR1 reads SGDLS; CDR2 reads YYNGEE. V was pared by 0 bases and J by 5 bases, with 4 bases of the junction left unmatched. The CDR3 is 15 residues long. This CDR3 is CASSVADRGQNIQYF. The CDR3 DNA follows: TGTGCCAGCAGCGTAGCTGACAGGGGCCAAAACATTCAGTACTTC.

CDR3 sequence: CASRTGAASPGYF. DNA for the CDR3: TGTGCCAGCCGCACAGGGGCCGCCAGCCCTGGGTACTTC. The chain combines TRBV2 with TRBJ2-7; the match to TRBD1 covers 7 bases. J lost 12 bases, V lost 8 bases, and 16 bases had no gene match. Germline V CDR1 and CDR2: SNHLY, FYNNEI. The CDR3 runs to 13 residues.

This chain connects TRBV4-1 to TRBJ2-2, with D possibly matching TRBD2 (7 bases). This CDR3 spans 17 amino acids. Trimming left V 0 bases short and J 0 bases short, with 11 bases between. From germline, CDR1 is MGHRA and CDR2 YSYEKL. In DNA, the CDR3 is TGCGCCAGCAGCCAAGATGGGGGGGGCGCGAACACCGGGGAGCTGTTTTTT. It translates to CASSQDGGGANTGELFF.

J is TRBJ1-1 and V is TRBV20-1; D may be TRBD1 (6 bases). The CDR3 is made up of 11 amino acids. V gave up 8 bases and J gave up 4 bases, with 11 bases separating them. Germline V gene data show CDR1 as DFQATT and CDR2 as SNEGSKA (reference sequence). CDR3 sequence (DNA): TGCAGTCCCGGGGGCTCCACTGAAGCTTTCTTT. Its translation: CSPGGSTEAFF.

V gene TRBV5-1 combines with J gene TRBJ1-1; no clear D gene. The CDR3 covers 13 residues. The germline V and J ends were trimmed by 0 bases and 2 bases, with 5 bases remaining between them. Germline CDR1 SGHRS, CDR2 YFSETQ. This chain's CDR3 is CASSLEPNTEAFF. The CDR3 nucleotides read TGCGCCAGCAGCTTGGAGCCAAACACTGAAGCTTTCTTT.

CDR3 sequence reads: CASSFIWGSPNEQYF. As DNA, the CDR3 is TGTGCCAGCAGTTTTATTTGGGGGAGTCCAAACGAGCAGTACTTC. V usage is TRBV6-5 and J usage is TRBJ2-7; perhaps D is TRBD1 or TRBD2 (5 bases each). From germline, CDR1 is MNHEY and CDR2 SVGAGI. CDR3 size: 15 residues. Trimming took off 4 bases at V and 5 bases at J, with 18 bases between the two ends.

The rearrangement uses TRBV7-3 and TRBJ2-5; 11 nucleotides line up with TRBD1. This CDR3 has 16 residues. The junction had 6 bases not matched to a gene; V was cut back by 5 bases and J by 1 base. The V gene's germline CDR1 is SGHTA and CDR2 FQGTGA. The CDR3: CASSPTGTGGQETQYF. CDR3 nucleotide sequence: TGTGCCAGCAGCCCCACCGGGACAGGGGGCCAAGAGACCCAGTACTTC.

This chain joins TRBV6-5 and TRBJ2-2; D is uncertain. CDR1 is MNHEY, CDR2 SVGAGI, per germline. The V end was cut by 4 bases, the J end by 1 base, with 7 bases between. The CDR3 sequence is 14 residues long. The CDR3 region has the DNA TGTGCCAGCAGTTCATCCTTGAACACCGGGGAGCTGTTTTTT. This encodes CASSSSLNTGELFF.

The chain has TRBV10-2 and TRBJ1-5; D perhaps matches TRBD1 (5 bases). Trimming took off 7 bases at V and 6 bases at J, with 19 bases between the two ends. The CDR3 has 15 residues. The germline CDR1 and CDR2 sequences are WSHSY and SAAADI. CDR3 nucleotide sequence: TGCGCCAGCACCGACGGGGCCCAGAGGGCTCAGCCCCAGCATTTT. Protein: CASTDGAQRAQPQHF.

In the case of this clone: This sample includes further DNA sequences coding for the same CDR3. The chain joins TRBV5-1 to TRBJ2-3, with no clear D. V lost 0 bases and J 3 bases, leaving 2 bases between the germline ends. Germline CDR1 reads SGHRS; CDR2 reads YFSETQ. The CDR3 spans 12 residues. The CDR3, as DNA: TGCGCCAGCAGCTTGGTGACAGATACGCAGTATTTT. Translation: CASSLVTDTQYF.

The sample holds a few counts of this clone. The chain has TRBV7-9 and TRBJ2-3; TRBD1 aligns across 10 bases. The length of the CDR3 is 16 residues. Per germline, CDR1 SEHNR and CDR2 FQNEAQ (reference sequence). V was clipped by 3 bases and J by 1 base; unmatched bases: 4. CDR3: CASSFPTGGGTDTQYF. In nucleotides, the CDR3 is TGTGCCAGCAGCTTCCCGACAGGGGGCGGCACAGATACGCAGTATTTT.

The chain is built from TRBV2 and TRBJ1-3, with 9 bases lining up with TRBD1. Germline CDR1 is SNHLY and CDR2 is FYNNEI. The CDR3 runs 14 residues. The junction had 4 bases not matched to a gene; V was cut back by 6 bases and J by 4 bases. CDR3 bases: TGTGCCAGCAGGGACAGGGGAACGGGAAACACCATATATTTT. Translation gives CASRDRGTGNTIYF.

The chain combines TRBV29-1 with TRBJ1-3; TRBD1 might be the D (5 bases). Trimming stripped 4 bases from V and 2 bases from J, with 12 bases between. The CDR3 covers 14 residues. Germline CDR1 and CDR2: SQVTM and ANQGSEA. Here the CDR3 reads CSVVPGEAGNTIYF. CDR3 sequence (DNA): TGCAGCGTTGTACCGGGGGAAGCTGGAAACACCATATATTTT.

This rearrangement joins TRBV2 to TRBJ1-2, with 7 positions matching TRBD1. This CDR3 is built from 13 residues. Germline assignment: CDR1 SNHLY and CDR2 FYNNEI. V was pared by 4 bases and J by 4 bases, with 3 bases of the junction left unmatched. The CDR3 here is CASSVRQGYGYTF. The CDR3 DNA reads as TGTGCCAGCAGTGTCAGACAGGGCTATGGCTACACCTTC.

This clone was picked up a small number of times. The chain recombines TRBV25-1 with TRBJ2-6; D might be TRBD2 (5 bases). Per the germline V gene, CDR1 is MGHDK and CDR2 is SYGVNS. Trimming shortened V by 1 base and J by 0 bases, and 13 bases separated the two germline ends. There are 18 residues in the CDR3. The CDR3 bases are TGTGCCAGCAGTGAATTGGTAGAGGGAAGCTCTGGGGCCAACGTCCTGACTTTC. This encodes CASSELVEGSSGANVLTF.

V gene TRBV4-1 combines with J gene TRBJ1-4, with 9 bases fitting TRBD1. V shed 0 bases, J shed 8 bases, and the junction held 10 bases outside the gene matches. The length of the CDR3 is 17 residues. CDR1 is MGHRA and CDR2 is YSYEKL in the germline V gene. CDR3 sequence reads: CASSQDPQGAQSEKLFF. The CDR3 nucleotides are TGCGCCAGCAGCCAAGATCCACAGGGGGCGCAGAGCGAAAAACTGTTTTTT.

This clone appeared a single time. The V and J genes are TRBV15 and TRBJ1-2, with a weak D call TRBD1 (5 bases). The CDR3 is 14 amino acids. CDR1 and CDR2 from the germline V gene are LNHNV and YYDKDF (reference sequence). V dropped 0 bases and J dropped 2 bases, with 7 bases sitting between them. The CDR3 region has the DNA TGTGCCACCAGCAGAGACGCAGGGAACTATGGCTACACCTTC. Encoded protein: CATSRDAGNYGYTF.

The table lists this clone with a few counts. In nucleotides, the CDR3 is TGCGCCAGCAGCCAAGAGGTGCAGGGGGCGCCCACCTACGAGCAGTACTTC. Residues: CASSQEVQGAPTYEQYF. V and J are TRBV4-1 and TRBJ2-7; 8 bases map to TRBD1. Germline CDR1 is MGHRA and CDR2 is YSYEKL. This CDR3 has 17 residues. The J segment lost 2 bases and the V segment lost 0 bases, leaving 9 bases of the junction unmatched.

The rearrangement links TRBV19 to TRBJ1-3, with D unresolved. Trimming removed 3 bases from V and 1 base from J, with 7 bases in between. The length of the CDR3 is 14 residues. Germline loops: CDR1 LNHDA, CDR2 SQIVND (reference sequence). The CDR3 is CASSITGSGNTIYF. The CDR3 DNA reads as TGTGCCAGTAGTATTACGGGGTCTGGAAACACCATATATTTT.

The J gene is TRBJ2-5, the V gene TRBV7-2; D possibly matches TRBD1 or TRBD2 (5 bases each). The CDR3 covers 15 residues. Germline V gene sequence: CDR1 SGHTA, CDR2 FQGNSA. Trimming pared 6 bases from V and 2 bases from J, leaving 16 bases between. The CDR3 is CASRPPGTLQETQYF. CDR3 nucleotide sequence: TGTGCCAGCAGACCGCCGGGGACGTTACAAGAGACCCAGTACTTC.

The chain links TRBV10-1 to TRBJ2-3; 10 bases agree with TRBD1. The CDR3 contains 15 residues. V trimming: 3 bases; J trimming: 4 bases; junction bases outside the gene matches: 4. Germline V lookup: CDR1 WNHNN, CDR2 SYGVQD (reference sequence). CDR3 in amino acids: CASSDGTGDADTQYF. CDR3 nucleotides: TGCGCCAGCAGTGACGGGACAGGGGATGCAGATACGCAGTATTTT.

This sequence joins TRBV30 and TRBJ1-4, with 7 bases lining up with TRBD1. The germline V gene encodes CDR1 GTSNPN and CDR2 SVGIG (reference sequence). The CDR3 sequence is 15 residues long. Trimming removed 6 bases from V and 2 bases from J; junction bases left unmatched: 9. The CDR3 nucleotides read TGTGCCTGCCCCTGGACAGGTAGTACTAATGAAAAACTGTTTTTT. Its translation: CACPWTGSTNEKLFF.

V gene TRBV11-2 combines with J gene TRBJ1-1, with a weak D call TRBD1 (5 bases). Trimming cost V 7 bases and J 1 base, with 13 bases left between them. The V gene's germline CDR1 is SGHAT and CDR2 FQNNGV. The CDR3 length is 14 residues. CDR3 coding DNA: TGTGCCAGCACCACTGCAGGGCAGAACACTGAAGCTTTCTTT. This sequence encodes CASTTAGQNTEAFF.

The chain carries TRBV5-1 and TRBJ2-5; maybe TRBD2 (5 bases). V lost 4 bases, J lost 4 bases, and 14 bases lay in between. CDR1 is SGHRS, CDR2 YFSETQ, per germline. This CDR3 contains 14 residues. In DNA form, the CDR3 reads TGCGCCAGCAGCAAAACGGCAGGACTAGAGACCCAGTACTTC. Translating it yields CASSKTAGLETQYF.